This TCR beta chain is drawn from a study of T cell repertoires in cytomegalovirus infection. Background on the study: Signatures in public TCR beta sequences pointed to both CMV infection and matching HLA type.

TCRdb re-derived calls from the reads in MiXCR, one entry per CDR3 protein. The table shows about 270,000 distinct CDR3 sequences, with around 20% occurring only once. This CDR3 spans 17 amino acids. The V gene's germline CDR1 is DFQATT and CDR2 SNEGSKA (reference sequence). The V and J ends lost 1 base and 0 bases respectively, with 16 bases between them. Concerning this clonotype: Its target is not known.

The chain combines TRBV20-1 with TRBJ2-1; the D is unclear. The sequences come from cultured PBMCs, collected from culture after CMV antigen stimulation. The clonotype originates from a human donor in good health (CMV status not recorded). Some clones in this sample may be carry-over from other donors' samples. The CDR3 loop is CSARGRAPRSSYNEQFF. CDR3 coding DNA: TGCAGTGCTAGAGGACGGGCTCCCAGAAGCTCCTACAATGAGCAGTTCTTC.